Reported below is one TCR beta chain. Its antigen is not identified. This specimen belongs to a study of shared clonotypes between healthy human individuals. For the study at large: CD8 memory received one plate per donor, CD8 naive two, CD4 memory three and CD4 naive three.

DNA at 150 to 200 ng, tens of thousands of T cell genomes, went into sorted-subset replicate PCRs. TCRdb's copy holds only in-frame clones and misses some; the assay was immunoSEQ multiplex PCR. The table records millions of clones, 95% of them present only once. This CDR3 is 15 amino acids long. Germline V CDR1 and CDR2: MNHNS, SASEGT. The V and J ends lost 6 bases and 0 bases, in that order; junction bases with no gene match: 8. Those who donated, Caucasian adults without exception, all lived in Nashville, Tennessee. Study outcomes and limitations: Naive CD4 clonotype sharing across a few donors was about 5.3%.

The receptor was isolated from a man between 18 and 29 years old in good health. The chain carries TRBV6-1 and TRBJ2-7; TRBD1 matches 7 bases. The sample taken for sequencing was naive CD4+ T cells sorted from blood. Subset of the sample: CD45RA+ positively selected. This CDR3 is CASRDRQGSSYEQYF. CDR3 sequence (DNA): TGTGCCAGCAGGGACCGACAGGGCAGCTCCTACGAGCAGTACTTC.